These T cell receptor beta chains were read from a single sample in a study of blood T cell repertoires in COVID-19. Data came from immunoSEQ multiplex PCR; TCRdb stores just in-frame clones and leaves some out. This sample yields under 75,000 clones, of which 75% to 80% are seen a single time; approximately 6.8% belongs to the top ten. The specimen was peripheral blood. The receptors here all came from a woman in her sixties with acute or convalescent COVID-19. Each CDR3 is given with its conserved first and last residue. A D gene is named only where the DNA matches it firmly. Clone size is not always given. Where it is, it says once, few, many or a class for expanded clones.

TRBV19	NA	TRBJ1-1	TRBD1	TGTGCCAGTAATCCGGGACAGGGGGTTGAAGCTTTCTTT	CASNPGQGVEAFF
TRBV5-6	NA	TRBJ2-7	TRBD1	TGTGCCAGCAGCCTTACCGGACAGGGTTACCACGAGCAGTACTTC	CASSLTGQGYHEQYF
TRBV27	NA	TRBJ2-1	TRBD1	TGTGCCAGCAGTAAACGACAGGGGGCTTTTGAGCAGTTCTTC	CASSKRQGAFEQFF
TRBV7-8	NA	TRBJ1-2	NA	TGTGCCAGCAGCTTATCAGGGTTTTATGGCTACACCTTC	CASSLSGFYGYTF
TRBV4-1	NA	TRBJ1-3	NA	TGCGCCAGCAGCCAAGATGAAGGAGGGAGTGGAAACACCATATATTTT	CASSQDEGGSGNTIYF
TRBV2	once	TRBJ1-2	NA	TGTGCCAGCAGGACAGTCCGGTCGGGGGGTGGCTACACCTTC	CASRTVRSGGGYTF
TRBV5-1	few	TRBJ2-1	TRBD2	TGCGCCAGCAGCTTTAGGCGGGGGGTTGATGAGCAGTTCTTC	CASSFRRGVDEQFF
TRBV7-2	NA	TRBJ1-1	TRBD1	TGTGCCAGCAGCTTGAGGACAGGGGCTGAAGCTTTCTTT	CASSLRTGAEAFF
TRBV7-2	few	TRBJ2-7	TRBD2	TGTGCCAGCAGAAAACTAGCGGGGGGGCCCAACGAGCAGTACTTC	CASRKLAGGPNEQYF
TRBV5-4	NA	TRBJ1-1	NA	TGTGCCAGCAGCGTTAAGCATAACACTGAAGCTTTCTTT	CASSVKHNTEAFF
TRBV28	NA	TRBJ2-2	NA	TGTGCCAGCTCTTCCCTTCCGGGACTCGCGAACACCGGGGAGCTGTTTTTT	CASSSLPGLANTGELFF
TRBV6-2/TRBV6-3	few	TRBJ2-7	NA	TGTGCCAGCAGTTTTGGACAGAACTCCTACGAGCAGTACTTC	CASSFGQNSYEQYF
TRBV7-3	once	TRBJ2-1	TRBD2	TGTGCCAGCAGCTCGAATGTCCCTAGCGGGGGGACCTCCTACAATGAGCAGTTCTTC	CASSSNVPSGGTSYNEQFF
TRBV3-1/TRBV3-2	NA	TRBJ2-7	TRBD2	TGTGCCAGCAGCCAAGTCGGACTAGCCCGAAGCTTTTACGAGCAGTACTTC	CASSQVGLARSFYEQYF
TRBV15	few	TRBJ2-3	TRBD1	TGTGCCACCAGCAGCCATACAGGGGGGACGCAGTATTTT	CATSSHTGGTQYF
TRBV7-6	few	TRBJ2-2	NA	TGTGCCAGCAGCTTAGTTCCCGCCGGGGAGCTGTTTTTT	CASSLVPAGELFF
TRBV7-2	NA	TRBJ2-1	NA	TGTGCCAGCAGCTTACATGGGACTGTGGATGAGCAGTTCTTC	CASSLHGTVDEQFF
TRBV12-3/TRBV12-4	NA	TRBJ1-1	NA	TGTGCCAGCAGTTTTTATCCTGAAGCTTTCTTT	CASSFYPEAFF
TRBV12-3/TRBV12-4	NA	TRBJ1-3	NA	TGTGCCAGCAGCCCCCTAGTTGACTCCATATATTTT	CASSPLVDSIYF
TRBV5-6	NA	TRBJ1-5	NA	TGTGCCAGCAGCTTATGGGGGGGGGATAGCAATCAGCCCCAGCATTTT	CASSLWGGDSNQPQHF
TRBV30	NA	TRBJ2-5	NA	TGTGCCTCTGACGTCGGGGGGCTCCCCCAAGAGACCCAGTACTTC	CASDVGGLPQETQYF
TRBV5-1	NA	TRBJ1-2	NA	TGCGCCAGCAGCTTGGAGGGAGAGAACGACTATGGCTACACCTTC	CASSLEGENDYGYTF
TRBV6-6	NA	TRBJ1-5	TRBD1	TGTGCCACCTGGACAGGAGGGGTCTATAGCAATCAGCCCCAGCATTTT	CATWTGGVYSNQPQHF
TRBV7-9	many	TRBJ1-5	NA	TGTGCCAGCAGCCGCGCCCAGGCGGGTCAGCCCCAGCATTTT	CASSRAQAGQPQHF
TRBV5-1	NA	TRBJ1-6	TRBD1	TGCGCCAGCAGCGCCACCCGGGACAGAGTTAATTCACCCCTCCACTTT	CASSATRDRVNSPLHF
TRBV5-1	NA	TRBJ1-5	TRBD1	TGCGCCAGCAGGCCCGGGACAGGGAACAATCAGCCCCAGCATTTT	CASRPGTGNNQPQHF
TRBV18	NA	TRBJ1-5	TRBD1	TGTGCCAGCTCGCGGGGACAGTATAGCAATCAGCCCCAGCATTTT	CASSRGQYSNQPQHF
TRBV29-1	NA	TRBJ2-2	NA	TGCAGCGTCCGGTTGACGGGTCCCGGGGAGCTGTTTTTT	CSVRLTGPGELFF
TRBV7-3	few	TRBJ1-1	NA	TGTGCCAGCAGCTTAATGGGAGGGCCTGAAGCTTTCTTT	CASSLMGGPEAFF
TRBV21-1	once	TRBJ1-5	NA	TGTGCCAGCTCCAAGGGGGAGGGTGACAGGTTCTACAATCAGCCCCAGCATTTT	CASSKGEGDRFYNQPQHF